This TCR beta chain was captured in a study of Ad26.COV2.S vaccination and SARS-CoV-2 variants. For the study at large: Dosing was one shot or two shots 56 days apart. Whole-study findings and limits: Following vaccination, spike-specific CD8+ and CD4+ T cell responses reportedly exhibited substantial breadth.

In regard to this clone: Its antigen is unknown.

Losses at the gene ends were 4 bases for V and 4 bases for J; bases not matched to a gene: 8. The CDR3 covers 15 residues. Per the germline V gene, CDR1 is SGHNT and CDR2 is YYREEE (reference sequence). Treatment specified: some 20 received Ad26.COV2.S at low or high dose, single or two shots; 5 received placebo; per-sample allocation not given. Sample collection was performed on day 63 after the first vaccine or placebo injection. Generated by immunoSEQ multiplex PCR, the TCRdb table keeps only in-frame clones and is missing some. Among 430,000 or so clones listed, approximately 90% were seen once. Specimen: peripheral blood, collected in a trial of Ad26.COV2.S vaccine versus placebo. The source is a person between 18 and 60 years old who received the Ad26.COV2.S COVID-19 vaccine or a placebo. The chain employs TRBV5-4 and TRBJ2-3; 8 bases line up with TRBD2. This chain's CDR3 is CASSVRLATADTQYF. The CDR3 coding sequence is TGTGCCAGCAGCGTGAGACTAGCGACCGCAGATACGCAGTATTTT. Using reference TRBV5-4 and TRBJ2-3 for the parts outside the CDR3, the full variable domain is ETGVTQSPTHLIKTRGQQVTLRCSSQSGHNTVSWYQQALGQGPQFIFQYYREEENGRGNFPPRFSGLQFPNYSSELNVNALELDDSALYLCASSVRLATADTQYFGPGTRLTVL.